These 32 T cell receptor beta chains came from one sample sequenced in a study of blood T cell repertoires in COVID-19. Profiled with immunoSEQ multiplex PCR; TCRdb holds only in-frame clones, not every one. Of approximately 130,000 clones in the sample, around nine tenths are singletons; the top ten hold about 1.5%. Sequencing was done on a sample of peripheral blood. The origin of the receptors is a human donor in a cohort sampled during active COVID-19.

The rearrangement joins TRBV10-3 to TRBJ1-6; possible D gene TRBD1, 6 bases. Deletions cut 4 bases from V and 0 bases from J, with 13 bases between. CDR3 size: 17 residues. CDR1 ENHRY and CDR2 SYGVKD come from the germline V gene. CDR3 loop: CAISAPLGGSYNSPLHF. CDR3 bases: TGTGCCATCAGTGCTCCATTAGGGGGCTCCTATAATTCACCCCTCCACTTT.

The chain couples TRBV5-1 to TRBJ2-2, with D unresolved. V shed 0 bases and J shed 0 bases, with 6 bases lying between them. CDR1 is SGHRS and CDR2 is YFSETQ in the germline V gene. The CDR3 length is 15 residues. The CDR3 DNA reads TGCGCCAGCAGCTTGGGGGCAGCGAACACCGGGGAGCTGTTTTTT. This translates into CASSLGAANTGELFF.

In DNA form, the CDR3 reads TGTGCCAGCAGTGACTTAAGCACAGATACGCAGTATTTT. It encodes CASSDLSTDTQYF. The chain employs TRBV6-4 and TRBJ2-3; D remains ambiguous. The CDR3 is made up of 13 amino acids. Germline loops: CDR1 MRHNA, CDR2 SNTAGT. Deletions cut 1 base from V and 0 bases from J, with 2 bases between.

CDR3 nucleotides: TGCGCCAGCAGCCTGGGGGGAGCGGGAGATCGAGAGACCCAGTACTTC. Its protein product is CASSLGGAGDRETQYF. The chain couples TRBV5-1 to TRBJ2-5; 8 nucleotides align to TRBD2. CDR3 length equals 16 residues. Trimming cost V 4 bases and J 4 bases; bases outside gene matches: 12. CDR1 and CDR2 (germline): SGHRS, YFSETQ.

The chain is built from TRBV5-1 and TRBJ2-5; TRBD2 agrees at 9 bases. The CDR3 contains 14 residues. The germline CDR1 and CDR2 sequences are SGHRS and YFSETQ. J was trimmed by 0 bases and V by 4 bases; bases with no gene match: 1. In DNA form, the CDR3 reads TGCGCCAGCAGCCGCGGGGGGGACCAAGAGACCCAGTACTTC. The encoded protein is CASSRGGDQETQYF.

The gene calls are TRBV7-9 and TRBJ1-1; the match to TRBD1 covers 9 bases. The CDR3 has 13 residues. V dropped 11 bases and J dropped 5; count of bases not matched to a gene: 9. Looked up from germline, CDR1 is SEHNR and CDR2 is FQNEAQ (reference sequence). The CDR3 bases are TGTGCCGGGAAACAGGGGGCAGGGACTGAAGCTTTCTTT. Its protein product is CAGKQGAGTEAFF.

The rearrangement joins TRBV20-1 to TRBJ2-3; D remains unclear. The V gene lost 3 bases and the J gene lost 11 bases, with 15 bases spanning the gap. CDR3 length: 12 amino acids. Germline V gene data show CDR1 as DFQATT and CDR2 as SNEGSKA (reference sequence). This chain's CDR3 is CSASEGGFMQYF. DNA of the CDR3: TGCAGTGCTAGTGAAGGCGGTTTTATGCAGTATTTT.

This clone was counted between two and nine times. The chain carries TRBV7-9 and TRBJ1-6; D perhaps matches TRBD1 (5 bases). CDR3 length: 13 amino acids. V was clipped by 4 bases and J by 7 bases, with 8 bases between them. Germline V CDR1 and CDR2: SEHNR, FQNEAQ (reference sequence). The CDR3 DNA follows: TGTGCCAGCAGCTCAGGGTTCAATTCACCCCTCCACTTT. It is translated as CASSSGFNSPLHF.

V gene TRBV29-1 combines with J gene TRBJ2-1, with a possible D match to TRBD2 (5 bases). The CDR3 runs 13 residues. Trimming stripped 7 bases from V and 6 bases from J, with 16 bases between. The germline V gene has CDR1 SQVTM and CDR2 ANQGSEA. CDR3: CSASSNAGNEQFF. CDR3 DNA sequence: TGCAGCGCCTCTTCTAATGCGGGCAATGAGCAGTTCTTC.

V gene TRBV12-3 or TRBV12-4 combines with J gene TRBJ2-7; TRBD1 matches at 9 bases. The CDR3 spans 12 residues. The V segment lost 6 bases and the J segment 8 bases; nucleotides outside the gene matches: 5. CDR3 region: CASRLTGGQQYF. CDR3 DNA: TGTGCCAGCAGGCTCACAGGGGGCCAGCAGTACTTC.

This clone was observed a handful of times. The chain employs TRBV15 and TRBJ2-5, with TRBD2 identical over 11 bases. The CDR3 consists of 15 residues. In germline, CDR1 is LNHNV, CDR2 YYDKDF (reference sequence). V lost 0 bases, J lost 5 bases, and 2 bases stayed unmatched. The CDR3, as DNA: TGTGCCACCAGCAGAGATAGCGGGGGGGCCGAGACCCAGTACTTC. It translates to CATSRDSGGAETQYF.

V and J are TRBV5-6 and TRBJ1-2, with 10 nucleotides matching TRBD1. Germline trimming cut 4 bases from V and 4 bases from J; bases unmatched to any gene: 7. CDR1 and CDR2 from the germline V gene are SGHDT and YYEEEE. The CDR3 runs 15 residues. The CDR3 protein is CASSIGQGGAYGYTF. The CDR3 coding sequence is TGTGCCAGCAGCATAGGACAGGGGGGGGCCTATGGCTACACCTTC.

A single count supports this clone. The rearrangement links TRBV11-2 to TRBJ2-1; 7 bases agree with TRBD2. This CDR3 has 13 amino acids. Germline V gene data show CDR1 as SGHAT and CDR2 as FQNNGV. V shed 3 bases and J 8 bases; nucleotides not matched to a gene: 4. Here the CDR3 DNA reads TGTGCCAGCAGCTTGGGAAGCGGGGATGAGCAGTTCTTC. It specifies CASSLGSGDEQFF.

Points on this clone: The sample holds other DNA sequences that translate to the same CDR3. The chain is built from TRBV4-1 and TRBJ2-3; D not certain. Germline CDR1 MGHRA, CDR2 YSYEKL. With 0 bases removed from V and 1 base from J, the gap between germline ends came to 11 bases. The CDR3 sequence is 16 residues long. The CDR3 loop reads CASSQDWRGGTDTQYF. CDR3 coding DNA: TGCGCCAGCAGCCAAGATTGGAGAGGCGGCACAGATACGCAGTATTTT.

This chain joins TRBV28 and TRBJ1-5, with 10 bases that match TRBD1. V lost 7 bases and J lost 4; bases outside the gene matches: 13. The CDR3 is 17 amino acids. Germline V gene data show CDR1 as MDHEN and CDR2 as SYDVKM. The chain's CDR3 is CASKTQGQGKINQPQHF. The CDR3 DNA is TGTGCCAGCAAGACCCAGGGACAGGGGAAAATTAATCAGCCCCAGCATTTT.

V is TRBV29-1 and J is TRBJ2-7, with TRBD2 matching 10 bases. Germline CDR1 is SQVTM and CDR2 is ANQGSEA. CDR3 length equals 12 residues. V lost 5 bases to trimming and J lost 5 bases; unmatched junction nucleotides: 3. The CDR3 spells CSVSGTSDEQYF. The CDR3 coding sequence is TGCAGCGTTTCCGGGACTAGCGACGAGCAGTACTTC.

This clone was recorded a few times. The V gene is TRBV5-6, the J gene TRBJ1-6; D call uncertain. Germline V gives CDR1 SGHDT, CDR2 YYEEEE. Trimming took off 8 bases at V and 6 bases at J, with 15 bases between the two ends. The CDR3 spans 14 residues. CDR3 coding DNA: TGTGCCAGTCATCAAGGAGCGAGTAATTCACCCCTCCACTTT. Translating gives CASHQGASNSPLHF. Full variable domain (missing parts from reference TRBV5-6 and TRBJ1-6): DAGVTQSPTHLIKTRGQQVTLRCSPKSGHDTVSWYQQALGQGPQFIFQYYEEEERQRGNFPDRFSGHQFPNYSSELNVNALLLGDSALYLCASHQGASNSPLHFGNGTRLTVT.

The rearrangement links TRBV5-6 to TRBJ1-6; D gene ambiguous. The germline gives CDR1 SGHDT, CDR2 YYEEEE. This CDR3 region has 14 residues. Trimming shortened V by 3 bases and J by 7 bases, and 11 bases separated the two germline ends. CDR3 coding DNA: TGTGCCAGCAGCTGGGCGGGCAGGAATTCACCCCTCCACTTT. Translation: CASSWAGRNSPLHF.

The chain recombines TRBV25-1 with TRBJ2-6; possible D gene TRBD2, 5 bases. Germline CDR1 MGHDK, CDR2 SYGVNS. Trimming stripped 7 bases from V and 1 base from J, with 11 bases between. The CDR3 covers 15 residues. The CDR3 protein is CASTQAESGANVLTF. CDR3 nucleotides: TGTGCCAGCACTCAAGCGGAGTCTGGGGCCAACGTCCTGACTTTC. Using reference TRBV25-1 and TRBJ2-6 for the parts outside the CDR3, the full variable domain is EADIYQTPRYLVIGTGKKITLECSQTMGHDKMYWYQQDPGMELHLIHYSYGVNSTEKGDLSSESTVSRIRTEHFPLTLESARPSHTSQYLCASTQAESGANVLTFGAGSRLTVL.

A few counts support this clone. The chain joins TRBV10-1 to TRBJ2-7; TRBD1 aligns across 7 bases. V shed 5 bases and J 1 base; nucleotides not matched to a gene: 2. This CDR3 contains 13 residues. CDR1 and CDR2 (germline): WNHNN, SYGVQD (reference sequence). The DNA for the CDR3 is TGCGCCAGCAGTAGGACAGGATCCTACGAGCAGTACTTC. Protein: CASSRTGSYEQYF.

The chain is built from TRBV14 and TRBJ2-1; 11 bases match TRBD2. Germline lookup yields CDR1 SGHDN and CDR2 FVKESK. Germline trimming cut 1 base from V and 8 bases from J; bases unmatched to any gene: 4. The CDR3 is 15 amino acids. CDR3 amino acids: CASSQGTSGWDEQFF. Written as DNA, the CDR3 is TGTGCCAGCAGCCAAGGGACTAGCGGGTGGGATGAGCAGTTCTTC.

This chain links TRBV7-6 with TRBJ2-1; 7 nucleotides match TRBD2. This CDR3 region has 16 residues. Trimming cost V 6 bases and J 7 bases; bases outside gene matches: 15. Germline V gene sequence: CDR1 SGHVS, CDR2 FNYEAQ. The DNA of the CDR3 is TGTGCCAGCAGTTCACTAGACCGCGGGAGCAATAATGAGCAGTTCTTC. This sequence encodes CASSSLDRGSNNEQFF.

This sequence joins TRBV28 and TRBJ2-1; D possibly corresponds to TRBD2 (5 bases). CDR3 length: 19 residues. The germline CDR1 and CDR2 sequences are MDHEN and SYDVKM. The V and J ends lost 5 bases and 0 bases respectively, with 23 bases between them. As DNA, the CDR3 is TGTGCCAGCAGTGCCCCTACCCCAAGACGGAGGAGCTCCTACAATGAGCAGTTCTTC. It is translated as CASSAPTPRRRSSYNEQFF.

This sequence joins TRBV7-9 and TRBJ1-4; no reliable D call. Germline CDR1 is SEHNR and CDR2 is FQNEAQ (reference sequence). The germline V and J ends were trimmed by 5 bases and 4 bases, with 14 bases remaining between them. This CDR3 is 15 amino acids long. CDR3 coding DNA: TGTGCCAGCAGCCCTAGCAGAATGGGTAATGAAAAACTGTTTTTT. This sequence encodes CASSPSRMGNEKLFF.

The chain combines TRBV11-1 with TRBJ2-1, with 11 positions matching TRBD2. The CDR3 consists of 16 residues. The junction had 11 bases not matched to a gene; V was cut back by 5 bases and J by 8 bases. CDR1 is SGHAT, CDR2 FQDESV, per germline (reference sequence). CDR3: CASSPRSGGARYEQFF. CDR3 sequence (DNA): TGTGCCAGCAGCCCACGTAGCGGGGGGGCCAGGTATGAGCAGTTCTTC.

Notes on this clone: The final CDR3 position lacks the conserved phenylalanine or tryptophan, pointing to a likely read error. The limits of the CDR3 on the DNA are not certain, so only TCRdb's listed CDR3 is given. This chain links TRBV28 with TRBJ1-4; the D segment call TRBD1 is taken from the table without a DNA check. Germline lookup yields CDR1 MDHEN and CDR2 SYDVKM. The CDR3 contains 16 residues when both ends are counted. CDR3 in amino acids: CASSTLQTGRLSFTFS.

For this clone: Distinct nucleotide sequences in the sample also encode this CDR3. J is TRBJ1-2 and V is TRBV5-6; the match to TRBD1 covers 8 bases. Germline V gives CDR1 SGHDT, CDR2 YYEEEE. Germline trimming cut 4 bases from V and 0 bases from J; bases unmatched to any gene: 5. CDR3 length: 15 amino acids. CDR3 residues: CASSPGQGTNYGYTF. The DNA for the CDR3 is TGTGCCAGCAGCCCAGGACAGGGTACTAACTATGGCTACACCTTC.

The sample holds one count of this clone. The chain links TRBV13 to TRBJ1-1, with 7 bases fitting TRBD1. The CDR3 has 14 residues. The ends lost 3 bases at V and 12 bases at J; junction bases unmatched: 13. Germline-derived CDR1 and CDR2 are PRHDT and FYEKMQ (reference sequence). CDR3 nucleotides: TGTGCCAGCAGCTTCGGAAAAGACAGGGTATTGACTTTCTTT. This gives the protein CASSFGKDRVLTFF.

This chain connects TRBV4-2 to TRBJ2-7; 9 positions agree with TRBD1. With V trimmed by 0 bases and J by 5 bases, 8 bases remained unmatched. The CDR3 is 16 amino acids. Germline loops: CDR1 LGHNA, CDR2 YNFKEQ. CDR3 bases: TGTGCCAGCAGCCAAGAAAACGGACAGGGGTTCGACGAGCAGTACTTC. Its translation: CASSQENGQGFDEQYF.

This clone turned up a few times. The rearrangement joins TRBV5-1 to TRBJ2-1; a weak D match, TRBD2 (6 bases). Germline CDR1 and CDR2: SGHRS and YFSETQ. The CDR3 is made up of 14 amino acids. V lost 4 bases and J lost 9, with 17 bases in between. The CDR3 is CASSLGEAFFEQFF. In DNA form, the CDR3 reads TGCGCCAGCAGCCTGGGGGAGGCTTTTTTTGAGCAGTTCTTC.

The V gene is TRBV5-1, the J gene TRBJ1-4; 10 nucleotides line up with TRBD1. Germline CDR1 SGHRS, CDR2 YFSETQ. The CDR3 loop spans 14 amino acids. V gave up 5 bases and J gave up 6 bases; unmatched junction bases: 4. CDR3 residues: CASRRTGGDEKLFF. The DNA of the CDR3 is TGCGCCAGCAGGCGGACAGGGGGGGATGAAAAACTGTTTTTT.

The J gene is TRBJ1-3, the V gene TRBV11-2; 9 nucleotides align to TRBD1. This CDR3 has 15 amino acids. V trimming: 5 bases; J trimming: 2 bases; junction bases outside the gene matches: 4. Germline V gene lookup returns CDR1 SGHAT and CDR2 FQNNGV. The CDR3 sequence is CASSGGQGAGNTIYF. The CDR3, as DNA: TGTGCCAGCAGCGGGGGACAGGGTGCTGGAAACACCATATATTTT.